This is a list of T cell receptor beta chains from one sample in a study of PD-1 blockade in classical Hodgkin lymphoma. Data came from immunoSEQ multiplex PCR; TCRdb stores just in-frame clones and leaves some out. The sample carries roughly 25,000 clones, 80% to 85% recorded once. Material: CD4+ T cells from blood, obtained at baseline. The origin of the receptors is a human donor with classical Hodgkin lymphoma. Each CDR3 is given with its conserved first and last residue. The D gene is left open where the match is weak. Not all rows give a size; the values are once, few, many and, for expanded clones, a class.

TRBJ2-3,TRBD1,TRBV2,-,TGTGCCAGCAGCGAAGGGGGCACTAGCACAGATACGCAGTATTTT,CASSEGGTSTDTQYF
TRBJ1-2,-,TRBV19,-,TGTGCCAGTAGTCAAGGGTTCGGTGGCTACACCTTC,CASSQGFGGYTF
TRBJ2-3,TRBD2,TRBV7-9,-,TGTGCCAGCAGCGCCGTGCTAGCGGGGCCCACAGATACGCAGTATTTT,CASSAVLAGPTDTQYF
TRBJ2-7,-,TRBV12-5,once,TGTGCTAGTGGTTTGGGCGACAGGTTCACCAACGAGCAGTACTTC,CASGLGDRFTNEQYF
TRBJ2-3,-,TRBV29-1,-,TGCAGCGGGGGTGCCACAGATACGCAGTATTTT,CSGGATDTQYF
TRBJ1-6,-,TRBV5-1,-,TGCGCCAGCAGCTTGGACGGGGTAGTGGGGAATAATTCACCCCTCCACTTT,CASSLDGVVGNNSPLHF
TRBJ1-5,-,TRBV5-6,-,TGTGCCAGCTCGACGTATAGCAATCAGCCCCAGCATTTT,CASSTYSNQPQHF
TRBJ2-5,-,TRBV2,-,TGTGCCAGCAGTCTGACCTGGGAGACCCAGTACTTC,CASSLTWETQYF
TRBJ1-1,-,TRBV2,few,TGTGCCAGCGGACCCCAGGGGACTGAAGCTTTCTTT,CASGPQGTEAFF
TRBJ1-4,-,TRBV7-9,few,TGTGCCAGCAGCTTAGCCAGCTATAATGAAAAACTGTTTTTT,CASSLASYNEKLFF
TRBJ2-7,TRBD1,TRBV7-2,-,TGTGCCAGCATGCAGGGGGCGAAGGGCGAGCAGTACTTC,CASMQGAKGEQYF
TRBJ1-1,-,TRBV4-2,-,TGTGCCAGCAGCCAAGAAAGAAATTTACGGTTCGGAGGGGTCGGGACTGAAGCTTTCTTT,CASSQERNLRFGGVGTEAFF
TRBJ1-5,-,TRBV28,-,TGTGCCAGCAGTCCAGGGAGACAGCCCCAGCATTTT,CASSPGRQPQHF
TRBJ2-1,-,TRBV6-5,-,TGTGCCAGCAAGCGAGCTTACAATGAGCAGTTCTTC,CASKRAYNEQFF
TRBJ1-6,-,TRBV7-3,-,TGTGCCAGCAGCTTACAGGGCCCCTATAATTCACCCCTCCACTTT,CASSLQGPYNSPLHF
TRBJ1-4,TRBD1,TRBV19,once,TGTGCCAGTAGTGCACAGGGGGCGACTCCATCAAGCGCAACTAATGAAAAACTGTTTTTT,CASSAQGATPSSATNEKLFF
TRBJ1-4,-,TRBV28,-,TGTGCCAGCAGTTCGCCGGCGGGGGTTCGTGAAAAACTGTTTTTT,CASSSPAGVREKLFF
TRBJ1-6,-,TRBV4-3,once,TGCGCCAGCAGCCAAGATCTCACGGAAAGGTCACCCCTCCACTTT,CASSQDLTERSPLHF
TRBJ2-1,-,TRBV5-6,-,TGTGCCAGCAGCCCGCGCCGGGTCCCCCTCAATGAGCAGTTCTTC,CASSPRRVPLNEQFF
TRBJ2-5,-,TRBV6-1,-,TGTGCCAGCATCTATCAGGGGTATGGGGAGACCCAGTACTTC,CASIYQGYGETQYF
TRBJ1-2,-,TRBV7-9,few,TGTGCCAGCAACAGGGATCTGGGTGGCTACACCTTC,CASNRDLGGYTF
TRBJ1-5,-,TRBV7-6,-,TGTGCCAGCAGCCCGCGTCCGGGCCCCAATAGCAATCAGCCCCAGCATTTT,CASSPRPGPNSNQPQHF
TRBJ2-7,-,TRBV18,-,TGTGCCAGCTCACCACTAGAAGGGACGGGCGAGCAGTACTTC,CASSPLEGTGEQYF
TRBJ1-2,TRBD1,TRBV6-5,-,TGTGCCAGCAGTTACTCGGGGACAGGGGGCAACTATGGCTACACCTTC,CASSYSGTGGNYGYTF
TRBJ2-7,-,TRBV2,-,TGTGCCAGCAGTGAAGCAGCGCCCTACGAGCAGTACTTC,CASSEAAPYEQYF
TRBJ1-1,-,TRBV28,once,TGTGCCAGCAAGACAAACACTGGGGCTTTCTTT,CASKTNTGAFF
TRBJ1-2,-,TRBV4-2,-,TGTGCCAGCAGCCAAGAAAAGGGCCGTAACTATGGCTACACCTTC,CASSQEKGRNYGYTF
TRBJ2-3,-,TRBV11-3,once,TGTGCCAGCAGCTTAGTTGGGGGCACAGATACGCAGTATTTT,CASSLVGGTDTQYF
TRBJ1-5,-,TRBV10-1,-,TGCGCCAGCACTCGAAACCCCGGGACACCTAACAATCAGCCCCAGCATTTT,CASTRNPGTPNNQPQHF